This T cell receptor (beta chain) stems from a study of CD8 T cells in ankylosing spondylitis. This CDR3 has 15 residues. Germline assignment: CDR1 SGHRS and CDR2 YFSETQ. The V end was cut by 7 bases, the J end by 4 bases, with 17 bases between. Study conclusions and caveats: Seemingly distinctive of ankylosing spondylitis blood was a TCR beta motif formed by eight highly homologous variants.

Remarks on this clonotype: As yet, its antigen is unknown.

A single record per CDR3 protein comes from TCRdb applying MiXCR to the 5' RACE reads. The sample lists approximately 300,000 distinct CDR3 sequences, around 18% occurring once. Input material: blood, either unsorted or a sorted T cell fraction (not recorded which). The TCR sequence derives from a male donor with ankylosing spondylitis or in good health (not recorded which). The rearrangement links TRBV5-1 to TRBJ2-2, with a possible D match to TRBD1 (5 bases). This CDR3 reads CASGLQGTGTGELFF. Written as DNA, the CDR3 is TGCGCCAGCGGATTGCAGGGTACGGGCACCGGGGAGCTGTTTTTT.